These 25 T cell receptor beta chains were all obtained from the same sample, sequenced in a study of blood T cell repertoires in COVID-19. Profiling relied on immunoSEQ multiplex PCR, and the TCRdb table lists in-frame clones only, not all of them. The table includes some 140,000 clones, about 76% detected once. The sample comprised peripheral blood. The receptors were sampled from a woman aged 55-69 years with active or convalescent COVID-19.

This chain links TRBV7-2 with TRBJ2-4; TRBD2 aligns across 8 bases. The germline V gene encodes CDR1 SGHTA and CDR2 FQGNSA. The CDR3 length is 16 residues. The ends lost 4 bases at V and 6 bases at J; junction bases unmatched: 11. CDR3 DNA sequence: TGTGCCAGCAGCTCAGCGGGGGCCCCCTACAGAAACATTCAGTACTTC. It is translated as CASSSAGAPYRNIQYF.

The chain uses TRBV5-4 and TRBJ2-1, with a tentative D call TRBD1 (6 bases). The CDR3 extends over 15 amino acids. V lost 5 bases to trimming and J lost 7 bases, with 19 bases between them. The V gene's germline CDR1 is SGHNT and CDR2 YYREEE (reference sequence). Here the CDR3 DNA reads TGTGCCAGCAGTTCGAGTAACAGGGCTGGGAATGAGCAGTTCTTC. Translation: CASSSSNRAGNEQFF.

This clone was seen only a few times. This rearrangement joins TRBV2 to TRBJ1-4; possibly TRBD1 for D (5 bases). The germline gives CDR1 SNHLY, CDR2 FYNNEI. Trimming stripped 7 bases from V and 7 bases from J, with 22 bases between. The CDR3 totals 16 residues. This CDR3 is CASTNPLQASREKLFF. The CDR3 bases are TGTGCCAGCACCAACCCCCTACAGGCGTCGCGTGAAAAACTGTTTTTT.

This clone was picked up one time. The genes are TRBV28 and TRBJ1-1; D gene ambiguous. From germline, CDR1 is MDHEN and CDR2 SYDVKM. V was clipped by 3 bases and J by 1 base, with 9 bases between them. The CDR3 covers 14 residues. The CDR3 region is CASSLATRNTEAFF. The CDR3 DNA reads as TGTGCCAGCAGTTTGGCCACACGGAACACTGAAGCTTTCTTT.

The chain couples TRBV28 to TRBJ2-7; 13 nucleotides align to TRBD2. The V gene's germline CDR1 is MDHEN and CDR2 SYDVKM. This CDR3 is built from 16 residues. Trimming at V came to 7 bases and at J to 3 bases, leaving 9 bases not matched to a gene. The CDR3 nucleotides are TGTGCCAGCATTTCGACTAGCGGGAGGCAAAGCTACGAGCAGTACTTC. Translated: CASISTSGRQSYEQYF. Supplemented by reference TRBV28 and TRBJ2-7, the full variable domain reads DVKVTQSSRYLVKRTGEKVFLECVQDMDHENMFWYRQDPGLGLRLIYFSYDVKMKEKGDIPEGYSVSREKKERFSLILESASTNQTSMYLCASISTSGRQSYEQYFGPGTRLTVT.

This clone was counted between two and nine times. The chain combines TRBV7-9 with TRBJ2-2, with a possible D match to TRBD1 (6 bases). Germline CDR1 and CDR2: SEHNR and FQNEAQ (reference sequence). Trimming removed 3 bases at V and 6 bases at J, with 11 bases between. CDR3 length: 14 amino acids. CDR3 residues: CASSFNRAAGELFF. Here the CDR3 DNA reads TGTGCCAGCAGCTTTAACAGGGCGGCCGGGGAGCTGTTTTTT.

This rearrangement joins TRBV4-3 to TRBJ2-1, with TRBD2 matching over 8 bases. Germline-derived CDR1 and CDR2 are LGHNA and YSLEER. Trimming cost V 0 bases and J 3 bases; bases outside gene matches: 4. CDR3 length equals 16 residues. CDR3: CASSQEGLAGYNEQFF. The CDR3 DNA reads as TGCGCCAGCAGCCAAGAGGGGCTAGCGGGCTACAATGAGCAGTTCTTC.

The chain recombines TRBV5-1 with TRBJ1-1; D not certain. V gave up 0 bases and J gave up 4 bases, with 7 bases separating them. Germline CDR1 reads SGHRS; CDR2 reads YFSETQ. The CDR3 consists of 13 residues. The CDR3 spells CASSLDSRTEAFF. CDR3 DNA sequence: TGCGCCAGCAGCTTGGATTCTCGCACTGAAGCTTTCTTT.

The chain links TRBV9 to TRBJ2-3; 10 bases match TRBD2. This CDR3 comprises 16 residues. From germline, CDR1 is SGDLS and CDR2 YYNGEE. Losses at the gene ends were 6 bases for V and 3 bases for J; bases not matched to a gene: 10. The CDR3 region is CASTLGLAGVTDTQYF. As DNA, the CDR3 is TGTGCCAGCACCCTAGGCCTAGCGGGAGTGACAGATACGCAGTATTTT.

The rearrangement links TRBV7-9 to TRBJ1-2; D possibly corresponds to TRBD1 (5 bases). V was clipped by 5 bases and J by 4 bases, with 11 bases between them. The CDR3 spans 13 residues. Germline V gene data show CDR1 as SEHNR and CDR2 as FQNEAQ (reference sequence). In DNA, the CDR3 is TGTGCCAGCAGCCCAGACAGAACCTATGGCTACACCTTC. As protein: CASSPDRTYGYTF.

The chain uses TRBV5-4 and TRBJ2-1; 11 bases are a match to TRBD2. The CDR3 runs 15 residues. J gave up 6 bases and V 2 bases, and 4 bases lay outside the gene matches. CDR1 and CDR2 (germline): SGHNT, YYREEE (reference sequence). The CDR3 loop reads CASSLGLAGINEQFF. In DNA form, the CDR3 reads TGTGCCAGCAGCTTAGGACTAGCGGGTATCAATGAGCAGTTCTTC.

This chain joins TRBV5-1 and TRBJ1-3; no reliable D call. Trimming took 0 bases from V and 0 from J, leaving 13 bases between them. Per germline, CDR1 SGHRS and CDR2 YFSETQ. The CDR3 has 17 residues. DNA of the CDR3: TGCGCCAGCAGCTTGGCCGGTGTACGGGGCTCTGGAAACACCATATATTTT. Amino acid sequence: CASSLAGVRGSGNTIYF.

V is TRBV5-4 and J is TRBJ2-7, with TRBD1 matching 7 bases. The trim removed 4 bases at V and 5 bases at J, leaving 3 bases unmatched. The germline V gene has CDR1 SGHNT and CDR2 YYREEE (reference sequence). The CDR3 length is 12 residues. This CDR3 is CASSPGTDEQYF. The CDR3 DNA reads TGTGCCAGCAGCCCCGGGACAGACGAGCAGTACTTC.

The rearrangement joins TRBV28 to TRBJ2-7; TRBD2 might be the D (6 bases). V gave up 5 bases and J gave up 2 bases, with 16 bases separating them. This CDR3 has 15 amino acids. In germline, CDR1 is MDHEN, CDR2 SYDVKM. The CDR3 DNA reads as TGTGCCAGCAGTCCCCCCGGGACTCGCGCCTACGAGCAGTACTTC. Protein product: CASSPPGTRAYEQYF.

This rearrangement joins TRBV5-1 to TRBJ2-3; tentatively, D is TRBD1 (5 bases). The CDR3 totals 16 residues. Looked up from germline, CDR1 is SGHRS and CDR2 is YFSETQ. Trimming left V 0 bases short and J 4 bases short, with 15 bases between. The CDR3 region is CASSLEGQGVADTQYF. The CDR3 DNA reads as TGCGCCAGCAGCTTGGAGGGGCAGGGCGTCGCAGATACGCAGTATTTT.

V is TRBV5-1 and J is TRBJ1-1; perhaps TRBD1 as D (5 bases). Germline assignment: CDR1 SGHRS and CDR2 YFSETQ. This CDR3 comprises 16 residues. V was trimmed by 2 bases and J by 1 base, leaving 15 bases between them. CDR3 in amino acids: CASSFGVGVQNTEAFF. The CDR3 nucleotides read TGCGCCAGCAGCTTCGGTGTAGGGGTGCAGAACACTGAAGCTTTCTTT.

CDR3: CARDYGGETQYF. The CDR3 coding sequence is TGTGCTAGAGATTACGGGGGGGAGACCCAGTACTTC. The V call is TRBV12-5, the J call TRBJ2-5, with TRBD2 matching 7 bases. Germline V gene data show CDR1 as LGHNT and CDR2 as FRNRAP. J was trimmed by 5 bases and V by 9 bases; bases with no gene match: 6. The CDR3 totals 12 residues.

The table lists this clone with a few counts. The chain links TRBV10-1 to TRBJ2-7; 10 bases map to TRBD2. This CDR3 is 14 amino acids long. The germline gives CDR1 WNHNN, CDR2 SYGVQD (reference sequence). Germline trimming cut 6 bases from V and 5 bases from J; bases unmatched to any gene: 7. The CDR3 sequence: CASRPLAGEDEQYV. The CDR3 DNA follows: TGCGCCAGCAGACCCCTAGCGGGGGAGGACGAGCAGTACGTC.

The chain is built from TRBV2 and TRBJ2-2; no definite D call. The germline V and J ends were trimmed by 3 bases and 3 bases, with 8 bases remaining between them. This CDR3 contains 14 residues. The V gene's germline CDR1 is SNHLY and CDR2 FYNNEI. The CDR3: CASSERQYTGELFF. The DNA of the CDR3 is TGTGCCAGCAGTGAGCGGCAATACACCGGGGAGCTGTTTTTT.

The gene calls are TRBV19 and TRBJ1-1; a weak D match, TRBD1 (6 bases). Germline V gives CDR1 LNHDA, CDR2 SQIVND (reference sequence). V lost 4 bases and J lost 3, with 21 bases in between. This CDR3 contains 17 residues. CDR3 residues: CASSTPGTQTWDTEAFF. CDR3 DNA sequence: TGTGCCAGTAGTACTCCCGGGACACAGACCTGGGACACTGAAGCTTTCTTT. The variable domain in full, with the rest retrieved from reference TRBV19 and TRBJ1-1, is DGGITQSPKYLFRKEGQNVTLSCEQNLNHDAMYWYRQDPGQGLRLIYYSQIVNDFQKGDIAEGYSVSREKKESFPLTVTSAQKNPTAFYLCASSTPGTQTWDTEAFFGQGTRLTVV.

The table lists this clone with many counts. The limits of the CDR3 on the DNA are not certain, so only TCRdb's listed CDR3 is given. The chain is built from TRBV27 and TRBJ2-7; TRBD2 is taken as the D call from the table, unchecked against the DNA. The CDR3 spans 12 residues, counting both ends. The V gene's germline CDR1 is MNHEY and CDR2 SMNVEV (reference sequence). The CDR3 spells CASSSSFHEQYF.

The genes are TRBV5-1 and TRBJ2-3; 8 positions match TRBD2. The J segment lost 3 bases and the V segment lost 0 bases, leaving 3 bases of the junction unmatched. Germline values: CDR1 SGHRS, CDR2 YFSETQ. CDR3 length: 15 amino acids. The CDR3 nucleotides read TGCGCCAGCAGCTTGGACGGACTAGCAACAGATACGCAGTATTTT. This encodes CASSLDGLATDTQYF.

The rearrangement uses TRBV28 and TRBJ2-1, with 8 nucleotides matching TRBD1. The CDR3 contains 16 residues. Germline assignment: CDR1 MDHEN and CDR2 SYDVKM. J gave up 8 bases and V 6 bases, and 15 bases lay outside the gene matches. CDR3 in DNA: TGTGCCAGCAGCCAAAGGGGGACAGGCGCCGTGGATGAGCAGTTCTTC. As protein: CASSQRGTGAVDEQFF.

The genes are TRBV25-1 and TRBJ1-1; no definite D call. There are 14 residues in the CDR3. V dropped 7 bases and J dropped 6 bases, with 18 bases sitting between them. Germline-derived CDR1 and CDR2 are MGHDK and SYGVNS. DNA of the CDR3: TGTGCCAGCAAAACGGAGGGTCTGAGGGCTGAAGCTTTCTTT. Translating gives CASKTEGLRAEAFF. The full variable domain, its missing parts supplied by reference TRBV25-1 and TRBJ1-1, is EADIYQTPRYLVIGTGKKITLECSQTMGHDKMYWYQQDPGMELHLIHYSYGVNSTEKGDLSSESTVSRIRTEHFPLTLESARPSHTSQYLCASKTEGLRAEAFFGQGTRLTVV.

This clone occurred once. The chain links TRBV28 to TRBJ1-1, with 8 bases identical to TRBD1. CDR3 length equals 13 residues. CDR1 is MDHEN and CDR2 is SYDVKM in the germline V gene. With 5 bases clipped from V and 3 bases from J, the junction kept 2 bases outside the gene matches. Here the CDR3 DNA reads TGTGCCAGCAGTCTGGACAGGGACACTGAAGCTTTCTTT. It yields the protein CASSLDRDTEAFF.